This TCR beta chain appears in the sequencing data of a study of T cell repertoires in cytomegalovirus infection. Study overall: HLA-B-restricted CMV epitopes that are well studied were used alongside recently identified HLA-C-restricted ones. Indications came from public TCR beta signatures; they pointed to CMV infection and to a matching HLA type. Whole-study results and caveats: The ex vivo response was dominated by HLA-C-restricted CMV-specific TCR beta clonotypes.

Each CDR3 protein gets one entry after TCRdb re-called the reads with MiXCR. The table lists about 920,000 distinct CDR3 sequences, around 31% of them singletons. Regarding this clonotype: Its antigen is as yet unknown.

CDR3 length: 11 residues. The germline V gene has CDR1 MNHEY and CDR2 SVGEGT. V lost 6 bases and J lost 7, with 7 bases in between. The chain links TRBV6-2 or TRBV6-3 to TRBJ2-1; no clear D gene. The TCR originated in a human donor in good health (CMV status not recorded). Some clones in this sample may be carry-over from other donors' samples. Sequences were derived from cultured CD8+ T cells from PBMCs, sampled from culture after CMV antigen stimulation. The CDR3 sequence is CASSAVNEQFF. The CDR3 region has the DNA TGTGCCAGCAGCGCCGTGAATGAGCAGTTCTTC.